The following is a T cell receptor (beta chain) sequence with its context. The antigen is undetermined. The sample comes from a study of CD8 T cells in ankylosing spondylitis. TCRdb recomputed calls from the 5' RACE reads with MiXCR, one row per CDR3 protein. The sample consists of a few hundred thousand distinct CDR3 sequences, 20% of them appearing once. V lost 2 bases, J lost 6 bases, and 15 bases lay in between. Germline CDR1 and CDR2: DFQATT and SNEGSKA (reference sequence). There are 14 residues in the CDR3. Broader study findings: Disease-linked clones were CD8+ and relatively rare in peripheral blood.

V gene TRBV20-1 combines with J gene TRBJ2-3, with a possible D match to TRBD1 (6 bases). The sample consisted of blood, either unsorted or a sorted T cell fraction (not recorded which). This receptor was taken from a male donor with ankylosing spondylitis or in good health (not recorded which). The CDR3 coding sequence is TGCAGTGCTAGAAAAGGGACATCTTGGGATACGCAGTATTTT. Translation gives CSARKGTSWDTQYF.